This T cell receptor (beta chain) derives from a study of shared clonotypes between healthy human individuals. Study information: CD4 naive and memory got three plates each, CD8 naive two, CD8 memory one. Study findings and constraints: Collection of samples was limited to blood; tissue repertoires likely differ.

The test was conducted at deep level. Source study methods: Filtering differed, since immunoSEQ gave only junction sequences and no quality scores. Assay: immunoSEQ multiplex PCR; the TCRdb copy retains only in-frame clones and omits some. V, J and clone size are taken as reported in that table, and D and trimming were inferred from the DNA itself. The sample consists of 760,000 or so clones, roughly 96% of them appearing once. The CDR3 runs 13 residues. Germline V lookup: CDR1 SGHTA, CDR2 FQGTGA. Deletions cut 3 bases from V and 10 bases from J, with 13 bases between. For this clone: Its antigen is undetermined.

CD45RO-negative, CCR7-positively selected cells formed the naive CD8 fraction, excluding terminally differentiated effector memory CD45RA+ cells. The sequenced sample was naive CD8+ T cells sorted from blood. The genes are TRBV7-3 and TRBJ2-1, with D uncertain. The clonotype was recovered from a man younger than 45 in good health. CDR3 coding DNA: TGTGCCAGCAGCTTTAATCCCCTCGAAGAGCAGTTCTTC. Encoded protein: CASSFNPLEEQFF.